Listed here are 24 T cell receptor beta chains from one sample, sequenced in a study of molecular identifiers for immune sequencing clone quantification. TCRdb passed the PCR reads through MiXCR, listing each CDR3 protein once. The top ten clones hold approximately 1.1% of a sample with 88,000 or so distinct CDR3 sequences, over 20% of them seen once. Material for sequencing was naive CD8+ T cells from blood, with Jurkat cell RNA spiked in. Stated subset: FACS-sorted CD8+CD4-CCR7+CD45RA+ naive T cells. These receptors all come from a human donor in good health. Some libraries in this study had Jurkat cell RNA spiked in.

The chain recombines TRBV11-2 with TRBJ2-7, with 7 bases identical to TRBD1. Germline CDR1 reads SGHAT; CDR2 reads FQNNGV. Trimming cost V 5 bases and J 4 bases; bases outside gene matches: 8. The CDR3 loop spans 14 amino acids. CDR3 sequence (DNA): TGTGCCAGCAGCCTCTCGACAGGGTGGTACGAGCAGTACTTC. This gives the protein CASSLSTGWYEQYF. The full variable domain, in which reference TRBV11-2 and TRBJ2-7 provide the parts outside the CDR3, is EAGVAQSPRYKIIEKRQSVAFWCNPISGHATLYWYQQILGQGPKLLIQFQNNGVVDDSQLPKDRFSAERLKGVDSTLKIQPAKLEDSAVYLCASSLSTGWYEQYFGPGTRLTVT.

This clonotype was observed a few times. The chain employs TRBV13 and TRBJ2-1, with 9 bases identical to TRBD2. This CDR3 region has 15 residues. Looked up from germline, CDR1 is PRHDT and CDR2 is FYEKMQ (reference sequence). With V trimmed by 2 bases and J by 7 bases, 6 bases remained unmatched. Here the CDR3 DNA reads TGTGCCAGCAGCTTAACCCCTAGCGGGGTGAATGAGCAGTTCTTC. It is translated as CASSLTPSGVNEQFF.

Ten or more counts support this clonotype. The chain employs TRBV5-1 and TRBJ2-2; 9 nucleotides align to TRBD2. Germline assignment: CDR1 SGHRS and CDR2 YFSETQ. J lost 4 bases, V lost 0 bases, and 10 bases had no gene match. The CDR3 covers 18 residues. The CDR3 loop is CASSLVTSGVSGTGELFF. The DNA of the CDR3 is TGCGCCAGCAGCTTGGTGACTAGCGGTGTTAGTGGCACCGGGGAGCTGTTTTTT.

Many counts were recorded for this clonotype. The J gene is TRBJ1-5, the V gene TRBV6-2 or TRBV6-3; D remains ambiguous. The V and J ends lost 0 bases and 14 bases respectively, with 11 bases between them. The germline CDR1 and CDR2 sequences are MNHEY and SVGEGT. CDR3 size: 12 residues. DNA for the CDR3: TGTGCCAGCAGTTACTCGAATACATACAAGCATTTT. This gives the protein CASSYSNTYKHF.

Regarding this clonotype: A read error is possible here, since a much larger clone lies one base away. This chain connects TRBV7-2 to TRBJ1-1, with 8 bases matching TRBD1. Germline CDR1 and CDR2: SGHTA and FQGNSA. The CDR3 length is 15 residues. CDR3 in DNA: TGTGCCAGCAGCTTAGATTCGGCAGGGGGCGCTGAAGCTTCCTTT. This encodes CASSLDSAGGAEASF. The complete variable domain, with remaining parts taken from reference TRBV7-2 and TRBJ1-1, reads GAGVSQSPSNKVTEKGKDVELRCDPISGHTALYWYRQSLGQGLEFLIYFQGNSAPDKSGLPSDRFSAERTGGSVSTLTIQRTQQEDSAVYLCASSLDSAGGAEASFGQGTRLTVV.

V is TRBV6-5 and J is TRBJ2-7, with D maybe TRBD1 (6 bases). This CDR3 is built from 16 residues. V was cut by 0 bases and J by 3 bases, with 15 bases left in between. The germline V gene has CDR1 MNHEY and CDR2 SVGAGI. The CDR3 reads CASSYSKTGSHYEQYF. CDR3 coding DNA: TGTGCCAGCAGTTACTCGAAGACAGGATCTCACTACGAGCAGTACTTC.

This clonotype was recorded at least ten times. The chain uses TRBV7-9 and TRBJ2-2; D possibly matches TRBD1 or TRBD2 (5 bases each). The CDR3 spans 16 residues. Between the trimmed V and J ends, which lost 0 bases and 7 bases, there was a span of 15 bases. The germline V gene has CDR1 SEHNR and CDR2 FQNEAQ (reference sequence). CDR3 bases: TGTGCCAGCAGCTTAGCGAGGGGAATAGCAGGCGGGGAGCTGTTTTTT. It yields the protein CASSLARGIAGGELFF.

CDR3 amino acids: CASSPKGAQPQHF. The DNA of the CDR3 is TGTGCCAGCAGCCCCAAAGGCGCGCAGCCCCAGCATTTT. The J gene is TRBJ1-5, the V gene TRBV12-3 or TRBV12-4; D is unresolved. V lost 6 bases, J lost 7 bases, and 13 bases lay in between. CDR3 size: 13 residues.

In its sample, this clonotype was seen many times. This chain links TRBV19 with TRBJ2-2; a possible D gene is TRBD2 (6 bases). Germline CDR1 LNHDA, CDR2 SQIVND (reference sequence). The CDR3 extends over 15 amino acids. The V gene lost 5 bases and the J gene lost 6 bases, with 16 bases spanning the gap. The CDR3: CASSPQAGTPGELFF. Here the CDR3 DNA reads TGTGCCAGTAGTCCCCAGGCGGGGACTCCCGGGGAGCTGTTTTTT. Full variable domain (outside the CDR3, taken from reference TRBV19 and TRBJ2-2): DGGITQSPKYLFRKEGQNVTLSCEQNLNHDAMYWYRQDPGQGLRLIYYSQIVNDFQKGDIAEGYSVSREKKESFPLTVTSAQKNPTAFYLCASSPQAGTPGELFFGEGSRLTVL.

This clonotype was seen more than once but under ten times. V is TRBV6-2 or TRBV6-3 and J is TRBJ2-7; the match to TRBD2 covers 8 bases. CDR3 length: 14 residues. The V and J ends lost 4 bases and 5 bases, in that order; junction bases with no gene match: 7. CDR1 MNHEY and CDR2 SVGEGT come from the germline V gene. This chain's CDR3 is CASSWTSFSDEQYF. For the CDR3, the DNA is TGTGCCAGCAGTTGGACTAGCTTCTCGGACGAGCAGTACTTC.

This clonotype came up once. The chain recombines TRBV7-9 with TRBJ1-3, with D maybe TRBD1 (6 bases). This CDR3 spans 15 amino acids. The V end lost 5 bases, the J end lost 2 bases, and 13 bases lay between the germline ends. The germline CDR1 and CDR2 sequences are SEHNR and FQNEAQ (reference sequence). The CDR3 is CASSPLPGAGNTIYF. In DNA form, the CDR3 reads TGTGCCAGCAGCCCACTCCCAGGGGCTGGAAACACCATATATTTT.

This clonotype was recorded a few times. V gene TRBV25-1 combines with J gene TRBJ1-2; 7 bases align to TRBD1. With V trimmed by 2 bases and J by 0 bases, 3 bases remained unmatched. In germline, CDR1 is MGHDK, CDR2 SYGVNS. This CDR3 has 15 amino acids. CDR3 nucleotides: TGTGCCAGCAGTGAACCGACAGGGCCTAACTATGGCTACACCTTC. This encodes CASSEPTGPNYGYTF.

The table lists this clonotype with a few counts. V and J are TRBV6-2 or TRBV6-3 and TRBJ2-3; perhaps TRBD2 as D (5 bases). V shed 4 bases and J shed 4 bases, with 24 bases lying between them. Germline CDR1 is MNHEY and CDR2 is SVGEGT. The CDR3 is made up of 18 amino acids. The CDR3 DNA reads TGTGCCAGCAGTTCCCTAGCAGCGCGATGGGCCACTGCAGATACGCAGTATTTT. Its protein is CASSSLAARWATADTQYF.

Turning to this clonotype: This may be a read error: a much more frequent sequence differs by one nucleotide. The rearrangement uses TRBV29-1 and TRBJ2-7, with unresolved D. Germline V gene sequence: CDR1 SQVTM, CDR2 ANQGSEA. The CDR3 consists of 13 residues. Trimming pared 7 bases from V and 4 bases from J, leaving 17 bases between. CDR3 in amino acids: CSAQYTDGYEQYF. The CDR3 bases are TGCAGCGCCCAATACACGGACGGGTACGAGCAGTACTTC.

The chain is built from TRBV28 and TRBJ2-7; 9 bases align to TRBD2. V lost 6 bases, J lost 6 bases, and 12 bases stayed unmatched. CDR1 MDHEN and CDR2 SYDVKM come from the germline V gene. The CDR3 loop spans 15 amino acids. CDR3 DNA sequence: TGTGCCAGCAGCCCGAGGGGACTAGCTTCCGGCGAGCAGTACTTC. Translating gives CASSPRGLASGEQYF.

The chain recombines TRBV4-1 with TRBJ2-7, with TRBD1 matching 8 bases. CDR3 length: 16 amino acids. The ends lost 4 bases at V and 3 bases at J; junction bases unmatched: 11. Germline values: CDR1 MGHRA, CDR2 YSYEKL. The CDR3 loop is CASSPRTGSSFYEQYF. Written as DNA, the CDR3 is TGCGCCAGCAGCCCCCGGACAGGGAGCAGCTTCTACGAGCAGTACTTC.

The sample holds a few counts of this clonotype. This chain joins TRBV4-3 and TRBJ2-7, with 10 bases that match TRBD1. The CDR3 contains 17 residues. V dropped 0 bases and J dropped 6; count of bases not matched to a gene: 11. The germline V gene has CDR1 LGHNA and CDR2 YSLEER. In DNA form, the CDR3 reads TGCGCCAGCAGCCAAGATCAACGGACAGGGGGAGCGGCCGAGCAGTACTTC. It yields the protein CASSQDQRTGGAAEQYF.

Remarks on this clonotype: This may be a read error: a much more frequent sequence differs by one nucleotide. The chain joins TRBV5-4 to TRBJ2-5, with a possible D match to TRBD1 (5 bases). Germline-derived CDR1 and CDR2 are SGHNT and YYREEE (reference sequence). The CDR3 is 14 amino acids. The CDR3 sequence is CASSARVSQEAQYF. The CDR3 nucleotides are TGTGCCAGCAGCGCCAGGGTTTCCCAAGAGGCCCAGTACTTC.

This clonotype occurred once. The CDR3 does not close with the conserved phenylalanine or tryptophan, likely indicating a read error. The genes are TRBV29-1 and TRBJ1-2; possible D gene TRBD1, 6 bases. Germline CDR1 reads SQVTM; CDR2 reads ANQGSEA. Trimming took off 3 bases at V and 7 bases at J, with 21 bases between the two ends. This CDR3 comprises 15 residues. Here the CDR3 reads CSVERTVKFGSGYTS. CDR3 sequence (DNA): TGCAGCGTTGAGAGGACAGTCAAGTTTGGTTCTGGCTACACCTCC.

This clonotype was seen ten or more times. CDR3 region: CASSPGQETQYF. The CDR3 region has the DNA TGTGCCAGCAGTCCGGGCCAAGAGACCCAGTACTTC. The genes are TRBV28 and TRBJ2-5; no reliable D call. The germline gives CDR1 MDHEN, CDR2 SYDVKM. V dropped 5 bases and J dropped 1 base, with 5 bases sitting between them. CDR3 length: 12 amino acids. The whole variable domain, filled in from reference TRBV28 and TRBJ2-5, reads DVKVTQSSRYLVKRTGEKVFLECVQDMDHENMFWYRQDPGLGLRLIYFSYDVKMKEKGDIPEGYSVSREKKERFSLILESASTNQTSMYLCASSPGQETQYFGPGTRLLVL.

This clonotype has at least ten counts. The chain recombines TRBV28 with TRBJ2-5; 10 bases align to TRBD2. The germline gives CDR1 MDHEN, CDR2 SYDVKM. The CDR3 spans 17 residues. V was clipped by 8 bases and J by 4 bases; unmatched bases: 16. CDR3 region: CASASGASGGPRETQYF. Written as DNA, the CDR3 is TGTGCCAGCGCCTCTGGGGCTAGCGGGGGCCCTAGAGAGACCCAGTACTTC.

This clonotype was recorded a few times. The CDR3 region is CASSLSWENTEAFF. As DNA, the CDR3 is TGTGCCAGCAGTTTAAGCTGGGAGAACACTGAAGCTTTCTTT. The rearrangement links TRBV28 to TRBJ1-1; D gene unclear. Per the germline V gene, CDR1 is MDHEN and CDR2 is SYDVKM. Trimming pared 2 bases from V and 1 base from J, leaving 8 bases between. The CDR3 length is 14 residues.

This clonotype came up once. The conserved phenylalanine or tryptophan is not found at the CDR3 terminus, so this likely reflects a read error. The CDR3 nucleotides are TGTGCCAGCAGTTTGGGCGGGACAGGATACGAGCAGTACCTC. Amino acid sequence: CASSLGGTGYEQYL. The chain is built from TRBV27 and TRBJ2-7; TRBD1 matches at 8 bases. CDR3 length equals 14 residues. The ends lost 3 bases at V and 4 bases at J; junction bases unmatched: 5. Germline values: CDR1 MNHEY, CDR2 SMNVEV (reference sequence).

Ten or more counts support this clonotype. This sequence joins TRBV4-1 and TRBJ2-3; D unclear. Germline CDR1 reads MGHRA; CDR2 reads YSYEKL. Deletions cut 0 bases from V and 3 bases from J, with 13 bases between. The CDR3 is 16 amino acids. The CDR3 DNA reads as TGCGCCAGCAGCCAAGATAGAGACGCCTGGACAGATACGCAGTATTTT. Translation: CASSQDRDAWTDTQYF.